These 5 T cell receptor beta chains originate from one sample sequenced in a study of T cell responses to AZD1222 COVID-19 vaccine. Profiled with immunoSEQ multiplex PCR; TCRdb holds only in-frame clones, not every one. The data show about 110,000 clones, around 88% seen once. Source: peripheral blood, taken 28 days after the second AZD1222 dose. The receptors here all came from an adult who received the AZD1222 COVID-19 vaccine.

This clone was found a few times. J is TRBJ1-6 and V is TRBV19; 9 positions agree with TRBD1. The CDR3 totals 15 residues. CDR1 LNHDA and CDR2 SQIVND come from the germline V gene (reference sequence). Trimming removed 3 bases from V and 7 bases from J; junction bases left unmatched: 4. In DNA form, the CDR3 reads TGTGCCAGTAGTATGGTGGGGACAGGGAATTCACCCCTCCACTTT. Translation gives CASSMVGTGNSPLHF.

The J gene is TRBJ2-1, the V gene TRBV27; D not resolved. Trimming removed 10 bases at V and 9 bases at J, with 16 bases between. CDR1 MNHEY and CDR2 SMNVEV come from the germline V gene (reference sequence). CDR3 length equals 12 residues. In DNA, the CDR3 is TGTGCCACCCTTGGACCATCCGGTGAGCAGTTCTTC. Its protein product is CATLGPSGEQFF.

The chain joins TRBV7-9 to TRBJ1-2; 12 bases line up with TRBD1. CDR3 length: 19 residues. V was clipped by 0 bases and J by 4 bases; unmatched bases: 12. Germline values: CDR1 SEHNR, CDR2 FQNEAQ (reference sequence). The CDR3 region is CASSLAAGTGGAGVYGYTF. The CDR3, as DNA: TGTGCCAGCAGCTTAGCAGCCGGGACAGGGGGCGCGGGGGTCTATGGCTACACCTTC. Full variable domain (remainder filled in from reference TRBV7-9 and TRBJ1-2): DTGVSQNPRHKITKRGQNVTFRCDPISEHNRLYWYRQTLGQGPEFLTYFQNEAQLEKSRLLSDRFSAERPKGSFSTLEIQRTEQGDSAMYLCASSLAAGTGGAGVYGYTFGSGTRLTVV.

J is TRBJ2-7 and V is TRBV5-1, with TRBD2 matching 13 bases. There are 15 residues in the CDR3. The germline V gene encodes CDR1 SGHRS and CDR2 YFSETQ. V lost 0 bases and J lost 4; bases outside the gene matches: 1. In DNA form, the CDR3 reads TGCGCCAGCAGCTTGGGGACTAGCGGGGGTTACGAGCAGTACTTC. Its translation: CASSLGTSGGYEQYF.

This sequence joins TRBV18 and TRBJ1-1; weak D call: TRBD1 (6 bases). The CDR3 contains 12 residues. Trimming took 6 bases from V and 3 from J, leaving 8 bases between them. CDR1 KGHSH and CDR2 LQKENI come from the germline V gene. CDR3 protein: CASSSGDTEAFF. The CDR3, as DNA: TGTGCCAGCTCCTCAGGGGACACTGAAGCTTTCTTT.